Each of the 16 T cell receptor beta chains below was sequenced from the same sample in a study of read filtering for tumor transcriptome and immune sequencing. Molecular barcoded adaptors covering alpha/delta and beta/gamma chains were used on roughly 370 ng RNA. TCRdb itself ran the reads through MiXCR, one entry per CDR3 protein. This table holds more than 100,000 distinct CDR3 sequences, 13% found once. Sequencing was performed on a population of CD138-negative cells sorted from bone marrow. All receptors derive from a donor aged 40 or older with multiple myeloma.

This clonotype was counted a few times. This sequence joins TRBV7-2 and TRBJ2-5, with 7 bases fitting TRBD2. Germline-derived CDR1 and CDR2 are SGHTA and FQGNSA. V gave up 1 base and J gave up 2 bases; unmatched junction bases: 10. This CDR3 has 17 amino acids. The CDR3 DNA reads TGTGCCAGCAGCTTAGGAATGCGGGGGAGGGGTCAAGAGACCCAGTACTTC. It yields the protein CASSLGMRGRGQETQYF. Supplemented by reference TRBV7-2 and TRBJ2-5, the full variable domain reads GAGVSQSPSNKVTEKGKDVELRCDPISGHTALYWYRQSLGQGLEFLIYFQGNSAPDKSGLPSDRFSAERTGGSVSTLTIQRTQQEDSAVYLCASSLGMRGRGQETQYFGPGTRLLVL.

Turning to this clonotype: The junction shows a germline mismatch at one end, possibly a read error. V usage is TRBV11-2 and J usage is TRBJ2-1; D perhaps matches TRBD2 (6 bases). Germline CDR1 reads SGHAT; CDR2 reads FQNNGV. The CDR3 sequence is 15 residues long. The CDR3 region has the DNA TGTGCCAGCAGCTTAGGGGGGGACTCCTGCAATGAGCAGTTCTTC. Encoded protein: CASSLGGDSCNEQFF.

At least ten counts were recorded for this clonotype. At one end, the junction sequence differs from germline, possibly due to a read error. The V and J genes are TRBV6-1 and TRBJ2-1; no reliable D call. The germline CDR1 and CDR2 sequences are MNHNS and SASEGT. The CDR3 has 14 amino acids. The CDR3, as DNA: TGCTCCAGTAGATGGGCAGTCTCCTACAATGAGCAGTTCTTC. It yields the protein CSSRWAVSYNEQFF.

Many counts were recorded for this clonotype. The chain couples TRBV28 to TRBJ2-1; the match to TRBD2 covers 8 bases. Germline V CDR1 and CDR2: MDHEN, SYDVKM. The CDR3 totals 19 residues. Trimming at V came to 1 base and at J to 0 bases, leaving 11 bases not matched to a gene. CDR3 DNA sequence: TGTGCCAGCAGTTTATACGGGCGGGGGGCCGATCGCTCCTACAATGAGCAGTTCTTC. Translated: CASSLYGRGADRSYNEQFF.

Concerning this clonotype itself: This clone may be a read error of a much larger clone one base away. The chain carries TRBV3-1 and TRBJ2-3; 12 bases line up with TRBD2. Germline CDR1 LGHDT, CDR2 YNNKEL (reference sequence). The CDR3 contains 15 residues. This CDR3 reads CAISQTSGSGDTQYF. In DNA form, the CDR3 reads TGTGCCATCAGCCAGACTAGCGGGAGCGGAGATACGCAGTATTTT.

In its sample, this clonotype was seen many times. The rearrangement joins TRBV24-1 to TRBJ2-2, with 8 bases lining up with TRBD2. The V gene's germline CDR1 is KGHDR and CDR2 SFDVKD. Trimming took 3 bases from V and 3 from J; bases not matched to a gene: 2. The CDR3 sequence is 15 residues long. The CDR3 protein is CATSDGLADTGELFF. In DNA form, the CDR3 reads TGTGCCACCAGTGATGGACTAGCAGACACCGGGGAGCTGTTTTTT.

This clonotype occurred many times. V gene TRBV5-1 combines with J gene TRBJ2-2; 12 nucleotides align to TRBD2. The CDR3 extends over 18 amino acids. Germline values: CDR1 SGHRS, CDR2 YFSETQ. V shed 4 bases and J 0 bases; nucleotides not matched to a gene: 7. The CDR3: CASSIRLAGASNTGELFF. The CDR3 DNA follows: TGCGCCAGCAGCATCCGACTAGCGGGGGCCTCGAACACCGGGGAGCTGTTTTTT.

Comments on this clonotype: The CDR3 ends on some other residue instead of the conserved phenylalanine or tryptophan, so this is likely a read error. The DNA is omitted, as the CDR3 cannot be located on it reliably, and the CDR3 follows TCRdb's listing. The chain has TRBV20-1 and TRBJ2-1; the table assigns TRBD1, which was not confirmed against the DNA. In germline, CDR1 is DFQATT, CDR2 SNEGSKA (reference sequence). 16 amino acids form the CDR3, both terminal residues included. CDR3 sequence: CSARNWRGASYNEQLS.

At least ten counts were recorded for this clonotype. The chain uses TRBV28 and TRBJ2-7, with D possibly being TRBD1 (6 bases). Between the trimmed V and J ends, which lost 6 bases and 3 bases, there was a span of 15 bases. Germline assignment: CDR1 MDHEN and CDR2 SYDVKM. CDR3 length: 14 amino acids. DNA for the CDR3: TGTGCCAGCAGCACTACAGGGCGCGACTACGAGCAGTACTTC. As protein: CASSTTGRDYEQYF.

The sample holds many counts of this clonotype. V and J are TRBV29-1 and TRBJ2-3, with D perhaps TRBD1 (7 bases). The CDR3 sequence is 14 residues long. Germline V lookup: CDR1 SQVTM, CDR2 ANQGSEA. Trimming removed 0 bases at V and 1 base at J, with 8 bases between. In DNA, the CDR3 is TGCAGCGTTGAAGACAGGGGGGGCACAGATACGCAGTATTTT. It translates to CSVEDRGGTDTQYF.

This clonotype showed up many times. The gene calls are TRBV13 and TRBJ2-5; D is perhaps TRBD1 (5 bases). This CDR3 has 14 residues. V was shortened by 7 bases and J by 1 base, with 13 bases between the two germline ends. Germline assignment: CDR1 PRHDT and CDR2 FYEKMQ (reference sequence). In nucleotides, the CDR3 is TGTGCCAGCACCTCAGGGTTGGCCCAAGAGACCCAGTACTTC. This sequence encodes CASTSGLAQETQYF.

This clonotype was observed a few times. CDR3 sequence (DNA): TGTGCCAGCAGCCCCCCGTTAGGGAGACACACTGAAGCTTTCTTT. This codes for CASSPPLGRHTEAFF. The chain uses TRBV13 and TRBJ1-1; D is undetermined. The CDR3 has 15 residues. Germline V gene data show CDR1 as PRHDT and CDR2 as FYEKMQ (reference sequence). Trimming pared 5 bases from V and 3 bases from J, leaving 16 bases between. The full variable domain, rest sourced from reference TRBV13 and TRBJ1-1, is AAGVIQSPRHLIKEKRETATLKCYPIPRHDTVYWYQQGPGQDPQFLISFYEKMQSDKGSIPDRFSAQQFSDYHSELNMSSLELGDSALYFCASSPPLGRHTEAFFGQGTRLTVV.

J is TRBJ1-1 and V is TRBV6-5; D is unclear. Germline V gives CDR1 MNHEY, CDR2 SVGAGI. The CDR3 consists of 14 residues. V was shortened by 4 bases and J by 2 bases, with 11 bases between the two germline ends. In DNA, the CDR3 is TGTGCCAGCAGTTCCAGACGGAAAAACACTGAAGCTTTCTTT. Encoded protein: CASSSRRKNTEAFF.

The chain employs TRBV6-5 and TRBJ1-5; a possible D gene is TRBD1 (5 bases). V was clipped by 0 bases and J by 1 base, with 7 bases between them. This CDR3 contains 15 residues. CDR1 and CDR2 (germline): MNHEY, SVGAGI. CDR3: CASSYSGLSNQPQHF. DNA for the CDR3: TGTGCCAGCAGTTACTCGGGACTGAGCAATCAGCCCCAGCATTTT.

This clonotype showed up just a few times. The chain recombines TRBV20-1 with TRBJ2-3; 10 bases are shared with TRBD2. Trimming removed 3 bases from V and 0 bases from J; junction bases left unmatched: 9. The CDR3 length is 17 residues. The germline CDR1 and CDR2 sequences are DFQATT and SNEGSKA (reference sequence). CDR3 nucleotides: TGCAGTGCTAGTTCTGTTAGCGGGAGGACGAGCACAGATACGCAGTATTTT. Translating it yields CSASSVSGRTSTDTQYF.

This clonotype occurred many times. The chain combines TRBV7-2 with TRBJ2-1, with TRBD2 matching 9 bases. Germline CDR1 and CDR2: SGHTA and FQGNSA. With 4 bases clipped from V and 6 bases from J, the junction kept 7 bases outside the gene matches. The CDR3 consists of 15 residues. The CDR3 nucleotides read TGTGCCAGCAGCTCGCGGGGGGGCTCTTTCAATGAGCAGTTCTTC. Protein product: CASSSRGGSFNEQFF.